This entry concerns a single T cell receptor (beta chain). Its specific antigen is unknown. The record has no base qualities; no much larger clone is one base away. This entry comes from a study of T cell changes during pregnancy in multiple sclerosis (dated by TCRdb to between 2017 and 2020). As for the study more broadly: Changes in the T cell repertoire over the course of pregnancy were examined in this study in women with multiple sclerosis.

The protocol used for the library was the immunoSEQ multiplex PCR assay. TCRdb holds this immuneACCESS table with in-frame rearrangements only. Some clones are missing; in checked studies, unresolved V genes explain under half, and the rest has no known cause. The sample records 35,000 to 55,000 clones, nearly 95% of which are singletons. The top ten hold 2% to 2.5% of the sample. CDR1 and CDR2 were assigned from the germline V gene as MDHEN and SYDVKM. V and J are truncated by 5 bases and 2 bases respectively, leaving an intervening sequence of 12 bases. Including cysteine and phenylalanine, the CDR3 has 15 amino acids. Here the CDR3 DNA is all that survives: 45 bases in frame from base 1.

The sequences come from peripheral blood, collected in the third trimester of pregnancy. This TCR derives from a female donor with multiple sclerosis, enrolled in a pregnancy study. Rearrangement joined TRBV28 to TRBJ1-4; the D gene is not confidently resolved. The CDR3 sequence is CASSKPRETNEKLFF. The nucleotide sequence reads TGTGCCAGCAGTAAACCGCGGGAGACTAATGAAAAACTGTTTTTT.